This T cell receptor (beta chain) was sequenced during a study of T cell responses to AZD1222 COVID-19 vaccine (dated by TCRdb to 2020 to 2023). About the full investigation: Because spike-specific TCR depth and breadth did not differ between the two schedules, AZD1222 recipients who got a second dose at roughly 4 weeks were pooled with those who got a second dose at roughly 12 weeks. TCR sequencing covered 230 to 250 trial participants: 200 to 210 given two doses of AZD1222 and approximately 26 given two doses of MenACWY control vaccine. Trial participants were enrolled into age subgroups of 18-55, 56-69 and 70-plus years, which contained 148, 28 and 57 TCR-sequenced participants, respectively.

Per the germline V gene, KGHSH is the CDR1 and LQKENI is the CDR2. Relative to germline, V is 5 bases shorter and J is 3 bases shorter, with 17 bases between their ends. CDR3 length: 15 amino acids, cysteine to phenylalanine. The DNA shown is the 45-base CDR3, in frame from base 1. The CDR3 regions of human TCRbeta chains were analyzed by immunosequencing. In the source study's methods: Repertoire TCRs were matched against a reference library of SARS-CoV-2-specific TCRs generated with the MIRA antigen-specificity platform. Breadth was defined as the fraction of unique TCRs that were SARS-CoV-2-associated, and depth was defined as the fraction of total T cells that were SARS-CoV-2-associated. Each spike-specific TCR was assigned to its reactive spike region and to a CD4 or CD8 class using the MIRA data. Log10-transformed breadth and depth values were compared by one-way ANOVA with Sidak's multiple comparisons tests. Imported from immuneACCESS, the table was reduced by TCRdb to in-frame sequences with V and J called. These copies leave out some clones; in studies compared against another copy, an unresolved V gene accounts for under half, and the cause of the remainder is not known. The V and J calls and the clone size are those of that table, but D and trimming were determined from the DNA. For this sample the table gives 100,000 to 150,000 clones, of which 75% to 90% were detected only once. The ten largest clones capture about 3.1% of the sample.

This specimen's time point label, per the study, means: baseline before first vaccination. Vaccinee samples came from UK trials COV001 and COV002, including a single-blind randomized controlled phase 2/3 trial of AZD1222 (ChAdOx1 nCoV-19) in healthy adults. For TCRbeta chain sequencing, PBMC samples from trial participants were taken at day 0 and at day 28 after the second dose. As for this clone: There is no known antigen for this receptor. There are no base qualities to consult, and no much larger clone falls within one base.

Paper-wide results and their limitations: Reportedly, almost half of the unique spike-specific TCRs recognized epitopes lying outside the regions that are mutated in the B.1.351 and B.1.1.7 variants. Only a handful of AZD1222 recipients were SARS-CoV-2 seropositive at baseline, limiting conclusions about previously exposed vaccinees. In the small 56-69-year group, the increase in depth fell short of significance, most likely because of low power. Participants were mostly white British, with more females than males. The authors suggested clonal diversity may have been underestimated. Because no day 14 peak-response samples were available, repertoires were characterized only after the peak T cell response. CD4 TCRs associated with the vaccine covered the entire spike protein, and the dominant responses were in regions 160-218 and 743-854. Spike-specific TCR breadth and depth rose significantly after two AZD1222 doses compared with day 0 and with MenACWY recipients.

The TCR comes from an adult in good health. Sequencing was performed on peripheral blood, taken on day 0 of AZD1222 vaccination. The rearrangement combines TRBV18 with TRBJ2-7, with a tentative D call of TRBD1 or TRBD2, each matching 6 bases. The CDR3 protein: CASSAPVRGVYEQYF. The DNA sequence reads TGTGCCAGCTCAGCTCCGGTGAGGGGGGTCTACGAGCAGTACTTC.